These 25 T cell receptor beta chains share one sample of origin, sequenced in a study of T cell responses to AZD1222 COVID-19 vaccine. Sequencing was performed with immunoSEQ multiplex PCR; in TCRdb, only in-frame clones are kept and a portion is missing. Among about 72,000 clones, roughly nine tenths were seen once, and the ten largest hold about 28%. The sample here was peripheral blood, taken 28 days after the second AZD1222 dose. These receptors were obtained from an adult who received the AZD1222 COVID-19 vaccine.

This clone showed up just a few times. This chain links TRBV19 with TRBJ1-2; 8 bases agree with TRBD1. The germline V gene has CDR1 LNHDA and CDR2 SQIVND (reference sequence). The CDR3 contains 15 residues. V was pared by 8 bases and J by 3 bases, with 11 bases of the junction left unmatched. The CDR3 bases are TGTGCCAGTGGGGACAGGATAGTAGGGGACTATGGCTACACCTTC. It specifies CASGDRIVGDYGYTF.

The chain carries TRBV18 and TRBJ2-1; 8 bases map to TRBD2. The trim removed 5 bases at V and 8 bases at J, leaving 5 bases unmatched. CDR1 is KGHSH and CDR2 is LQKENI in the germline V gene. This CDR3 is built from 13 residues. This chain's CDR3 is CASSRTSFDEQFF. The CDR3 DNA sequence: TGTGCCAGCTCAAGGACTAGCTTCGATGAGCAGTTCTTC.

The rearrangement uses TRBV6-5 and TRBJ2-1; tentative D call: TRBD2 (6 bases). Between the trimmed V and J ends, which lost 6 bases and 14 bases, there was a span of 26 bases. The CDR3 consists of 15 residues. Germline V gives CDR1 MNHEY, CDR2 SVGAGI. The DNA of the CDR3 is TGTGCCAGCAGCTTGACTAGAGAAGGCGTCGGACCAAAGTTCTTC. Translation: CASSLTREGVGPKFF.

This chain joins TRBV12-5 and TRBJ2-7; the match to TRBD1 covers 7 bases. The CDR3 runs to 15 residues. The ends lost 7 bases at V and 1 base at J; junction bases unmatched: 10. Germline V CDR1 and CDR2: LGHNT, FRNRAP. CDR3 loop: CASAPTGLISYEQYF. CDR3 bases: TGTGCTAGTGCCCCGACAGGGCTAATTTCCTACGAGCAGTACTTC.

The rearrangement uses TRBV29-1 and TRBJ1-4; D is ambiguous. V lost 4 bases, J lost 4 bases, and 7 bases lay in between. Germline lookup yields CDR1 SQVTM and CDR2 ANQGSEA. This CDR3 region has 12 residues. CDR3 region: CSVVHDNEKLFF. CDR3 nucleotides: TGCAGCGTTGTACACGATAATGAAAAACTGTTTTTT.

The chain combines TRBV5-1 with TRBJ2-2; D ambiguous. This CDR3 is 14 amino acids long. CDR1 and CDR2 (germline): SGHRS, YFSETQ. Between the trimmed V and J ends, which lost 0 bases and 0 bases, there was a span of 3 bases. The CDR3 DNA reads as TGCGCCAGCAGCTTGGCCCCGAACACCGGGGAGCTGTTTTTT. This translates into CASSLAPNTGELFF.

The V call is TRBV6-5, the J call TRBJ1-2; a possible D gene is TRBD1 (6 bases). Germline V gene data show CDR1 as MNHEY and CDR2 as SVGAGI. With 6 bases removed from V and 4 bases from J, the gap between germline ends came to 12 bases. This CDR3 comprises 13 residues. CDR3 DNA: TGTGCCAGCAGGGAGGACAGCCTCTATGGCTACACCTTC. Its protein is CASREDSLYGYTF.

V is TRBV6-1 and J is TRBJ2-7; D possibly uses TRBD1 or TRBD2 (5 bases each). Germline-derived CDR1 and CDR2 are MNHNS and SASEGT. This CDR3 is built from 18 residues. Deletions cut 0 bases from V and 4 bases from J, with 22 bases between. CDR3 residues: CASSEAGVRDGRVYEQYF. The CDR3 DNA reads as TGTGCCAGCAGTGAAGCGGGGGTCCGGGACGGTAGGGTATACGAGCAGTACTTC.

This sequence joins TRBV3-1 (or the pseudogene TRBV3-2) and TRBJ2-2, with D tentatively TRBD2 (6 bases). Germline CDR1 and CDR2: LGHDT and YNNKEL (reference sequence). The V end lost 8 bases, the J end lost 7 bases, and 23 bases lay between the germline ends. The CDR3 covers 16 residues. The CDR3 DNA reads TGTGCCAGCTCTCCTGGAGGGGAAGTTGGGGTCGGGGAGCTGTTTTTT. This encodes CASSPGGEVGVGELFF.

This rearrangement joins TRBV10-3 to TRBJ1-5; D is undetermined. V lost 0 bases and J 6 bases, leaving 6 bases between the germline ends. Germline V gene data show CDR1 as ENHRY and CDR2 as SYGVKD. The length of the CDR3 is 13 residues. The CDR3 coding sequence is TGTGCCATCAGTGAGTCGGTAAGTCAGCCCCAGCATTTT. Amino acids: CAISESVSQPQHF.

V and J are TRBV18 and TRBJ1-5, with 7 bases that match TRBD1. This CDR3 has 15 amino acids. With V trimmed by 5 bases and J by 3 bases, 7 bases remained unmatched. Germline V gene sequence: CDR1 KGHSH, CDR2 LQKENI. The CDR3 bases are TGTGCCAGCTCAAGGACAGGACAACTCAATCAGCCCCAGCATTTT. It codes for CASSRTGQLNQPQHF.

V and J are TRBV4-2 and TRBJ2-7, with TRBD2 matching 7 bases. Looked up from germline, CDR1 is LGHNA and CDR2 is YNFKEQ. J gave up 3 bases and V 0 bases, and 5 bases lay outside the gene matches. This CDR3 comprises 15 residues. The CDR3 nucleotides read TGTGCCAGCAGCCAAGAGGTAGCTAGCGGCTACGAGCAGTACTTC. This translates into CASSQEVASGYEQYF.

A single count supports this clone. J is TRBJ2-7 and V is TRBV12-5; D is perhaps TRBD1 or TRBD2 (5 bases each). V lost 6 bases, J lost 1 base, and 10 bases lay in between. The germline gives CDR1 LGHNT, CDR2 FRNRAP. This CDR3 is 13 amino acids long. The CDR3 sequence: CASGWDGSYEQYF. CDR3 in DNA: TGTGCTAGTGGGTGGGACGGATCCTACGAGCAGTACTTC. The variable domain in full, completed from reference TRBV12-5 and TRBJ2-7, reads DARVTQTPRHKVTEMGQEVTMRCQPILGHNTVFWYRQTMMQGLELLAYFRNRAPLDDSGMPKDRFSAEMPDATLATLKIQPSEPRDSAVYFCASGWDGSYEQYFGPGTRLTVT.

The chain couples TRBV9 to TRBJ2-3; D gene ambiguous. CDR1 is SGDLS, CDR2 YYNGEE, per germline. The V and J ends lost 4 bases and 4 bases respectively, with 19 bases between them. There are 16 residues in the CDR3. CDR3 amino acids: CASSQGPSWIPDTQYF. CDR3 sequence (DNA): TGTGCCAGCAGCCAAGGACCCTCATGGATCCCAGATACGCAGTATTTT.

The rearrangement links TRBV5-4 to TRBJ1-4; 10 nucleotides match TRBD1. The germline V gene encodes CDR1 SGHNT and CDR2 YYREEE (reference sequence). The CDR3 loop spans 15 amino acids. J gave up 8 bases and V 0 bases, and 4 bases lay outside the gene matches. The CDR3 nucleotides read TGTGCCAGCAGCTTGGGGGGACAGGGGAGCGAAAAACTGTTTTTT. Protein sequence: CASSLGGQGSEKLFF.

The V and J genes are TRBV9 and TRBJ2-5; perhaps D is TRBD1 or TRBD2 (5 bases each). Germline V gene data show CDR1 as SGDLS and CDR2 as YYNGEE. V was clipped by 7 bases and J by 5 bases, with 24 bases between them. The CDR3 is 16 amino acids. The chain's CDR3 is CASDLTGSGWRETQYF. The CDR3 coding sequence is TGTGCCAGCGATCTCACGGGATCAGGGTGGCGGGAGACCCAGTACTTC.

V usage is TRBV5-1 and J usage is TRBJ1-5; D ambiguous. The CDR3 has 13 residues. Per the germline V gene, CDR1 is SGHRS and CDR2 is YFSETQ. V lost 2 bases to trimming and J lost 6 bases, with 9 bases between them. CDR3 sequence: CASSLEGLQPQHF. CDR3 DNA: TGCGCCAGCAGCTTAGAGGGTCTTCAGCCCCAGCATTTT.

The chain links TRBV28 to TRBJ2-7; D may be TRBD2 (6 bases). Trimming pared 6 bases from V and 0 bases from J, leaving 15 bases between. From germline, CDR1 is MDHEN and CDR2 SYDVKM. The CDR3 sequence is 15 residues long. Written as DNA, the CDR3 is TGTGCCAGCAGACCGGGACTGCTGAGCTCCTACGAGCAGTACTTC. As protein: CASRPGLLSSYEQYF.

The chain has TRBV10-3 and TRBJ1-1, with D possibly being TRBD1 (6 bases). Germline-derived CDR1 and CDR2 are ENHRY and SYGVKD. The CDR3 runs to 15 residues. The V gene lost 7 bases and the J gene lost 5 bases, with 20 bases spanning the gap. CDR3 residues: CAITPATGKDTEAFF. The CDR3, as DNA: TGTGCCATCACCCCCGCTACAGGGAAGGATACTGAAGCTTTCTTT.

The chain employs TRBV15 and TRBJ2-5; 7 bases are shared with TRBD1. The germline CDR1 and CDR2 sequences are LNHNV and YYDKDF (reference sequence). The CDR3 is made up of 11 amino acids. V shed 8 bases, J shed 5 bases, and the junction held 2 bases outside the gene matches. The CDR3 sequence is CATATGETQYF. The CDR3 coding sequence is TGTGCCACCGCGACAGGGGAGACCCAGTACTTC.

The chain links TRBV6-6 to TRBJ2-7; D ambiguous. The ends were cut back, 5 bases at V and 2 bases at J, with 7 bases in the middle. The CDR3 sequence is 12 residues long. In germline, CDR1 is MNHNY, CDR2 SVGAGI (reference sequence). The CDR3 is CASSPTPYEQYF. CDR3 in DNA: TGTGCCAGCAGTCCGACTCCCTACGAGCAGTACTTC.

The V and J genes are TRBV19 and TRBJ2-7, with a tentative D call TRBD1 (5 bases). The CDR3 sequence is 14 residues long. The V end lost 3 bases, the J end lost 4 bases, and 13 bases lay between the germline ends. CDR1 is LNHDA and CDR2 is SQIVND in the germline V gene (reference sequence). CDR3 residues: CASSIQKGAYEQYF. The CDR3 DNA follows: TGTGCCAGTAGTATTCAAAAAGGGGCTTACGAGCAGTACTTC.

The chain couples TRBV6-6 to TRBJ2-1; D not resolved. The V gene's germline CDR1 is MNHNY and CDR2 SVGAGI (reference sequence). V was shortened by 2 bases and J by 0 bases, with 11 bases between the two germline ends. The CDR3 loop spans 16 amino acids. CDR3 bases: TGTGCCAGCAGTTACAAGCAGCTGAGCTCCTACAATGAGCAGTTCTTC. It codes for CASSYKQLSSYNEQFF.

By sample fraction, this clone is medium-sized. V gene TRBV2 combines with J gene TRBJ1-5; no clear D gene. The V and J ends lost 6 bases and 0 bases respectively, with 9 bases between them. CDR1 and CDR2 from the germline V gene are SNHLY and FYNNEI. The CDR3 totals 14 residues. The CDR3 nucleotides read TGTGCCAGCAGCGGGGAATATAGCAATCAGCCCCAGCATTTT. Protein product: CASSGEYSNQPQHF.

The rearrangement links TRBV19 to TRBJ2-1; the D gene is possibly TRBD2 (6 bases). V lost 1 base and J 5 bases, leaving 9 bases between the germline ends. The CDR3 is made up of 14 amino acids. CDR1 is LNHDA and CDR2 is SQIVND in the germline V gene (reference sequence). The CDR3 DNA is TGTGCCAGTAGTATAGTCCGCGGGGACAATGAGCAGTTCTTC. This translates into CASSIVRGDNEQFF.